The 18 T cell receptor beta chains below all came from one sample that was sequenced in a study of blood T cell repertoires in COVID-19. Some clones are missing from TCRdb's copy, which holds only in-frame ones; the method was immunoSEQ multiplex PCR. The sample consists of fewer than 400,000 clones, roughly 90% of them appearing once. Source material: PBMCs or T cells enriched from blood (not recorded which). The receptors derive from a woman aged 25 to 39 who had recovered from COVID-19.

The chain is built from TRBV7-2 and TRBJ2-5, with TRBD2 identical over 11 bases. After removal of 5 bases from V and 5 bases from J, the junction contained 13 bases not matched to a gene. Per the germline V gene, CDR1 is SGHTA and CDR2 is FQGNSA. This CDR3 region has 17 residues. CDR3 protein: CASSRELAGALVETQYF. In DNA form, the CDR3 reads TGTGCCAGCAGCCGGGAACTAGCGGGGGCCCTCGTGGAGACCCAGTACTTC. The complete variable domain, with remaining parts taken from reference TRBV7-2 and TRBJ2-5, reads GAGVSQSPSNKVTEKGKDVELRCDPISGHTALYWYRQSLGQGLEFLIYFQGNSAPDKSGLPSDRFSAERTGGSVSTLTIQRTQQEDSAVYLCASSRELAGALVETQYFGPGTRLLVL.

The chain recombines TRBV10-3 with TRBJ1-2; no reliable D call. Germline values: CDR1 ENHRY, CDR2 SYGVKD. V lost 8 bases and J 8 bases, leaving 12 bases between the germline ends. This CDR3 has 11 amino acids. In DNA form, the CDR3 reads TGTGCCATCGGAGCTAGAGACGGCTACACCTTC. This codes for CAIGARDGYTF.

V gene TRBV7-2 combines with J gene TRBJ1-1; D is perhaps TRBD1 (6 bases). This CDR3 spans 12 amino acids. Germline V gives CDR1 SGHTA, CDR2 FQGNSA. V was trimmed by 5 bases and J by 10 bases, leaving 14 bases between them. The CDR3 DNA reads as TGTGCCAGCAGCGAGGACAGAGACGTAGCTTTCTTT. It encodes CASSEDRDVAFF.

The J gene is TRBJ1-2, the V gene TRBV4-3; 9 bases fit TRBD1. Germline V gene lookup returns CDR1 LGHNA and CDR2 YSLEER. V dropped 5 bases and J dropped 3; count of bases not matched to a gene: 7. The CDR3 covers 15 residues. CDR3: CASSKLTGGDYGYTF. The CDR3 DNA follows: TGCGCCAGCAGCAAACTGACAGGGGGAGACTATGGCTACACCTTC.

This clone was recorded a few times. The chain is built from TRBV27 and TRBJ1-3; D gene uncertain. V lost 2 bases, J lost 2 bases, and 10 bases lay in between. Germline V gene lookup returns CDR1 MNHEY and CDR2 SMNVEV (reference sequence). The CDR3 consists of 15 residues. CDR3 DNA sequence: TGTGCCAGCAGTTTAGGAGGCCTAGCTGGAAACACCATATATTTT. Protein product: CASSLGGLAGNTIYF.

This chain joins TRBV18 and TRBJ1-2, with a tentative D call TRBD1 (5 bases). CDR1 is KGHSH and CDR2 is LQKENI in the germline V gene. CDR3 length: 15 amino acids. V was cut by 3 bases and J by 6 bases, with 17 bases left in between. The CDR3 bases are TGTGCCAGCTCACCTTCGGGGGGTGCGAGAGATGGCTACACCTTC. Residues: CASSPSGGARDGYTF.

The chain is built from TRBV28 and TRBJ1-6, with D possibly being TRBD1 (5 bases). Germline values: CDR1 MDHEN, CDR2 SYDVKM. This CDR3 spans 15 amino acids. Between the trimmed V and J ends, which lost 4 bases and 9 bases, there was a span of 16 bases. In DNA form, the CDR3 reads TGTGCCAGCAGTTCTAGCCCCCTGGGGGGTTCACCCCTCCACTTT. Translating it yields CASSSSPLGGSPLHF.

This chain joins TRBV25-1 and TRBJ2-4; D is perhaps TRBD2 (6 bases). This CDR3 has 15 amino acids. Germline-derived CDR1 and CDR2 are MGHDK and SYGVNS. V dropped 3 bases and J dropped 0 bases, with 9 bases sitting between them. The CDR3 DNA reads TGTGCCAGCAGTGAGGGGGGTTTAGCCAAAAACATTCAGTACTTC. Translating it yields CASSEGGLAKNIQYF.

This clone showed up just a few times. The genes are TRBV21-1 and TRBJ2-7; TRBD1 is the table's D call and was not checked against the DNA. TRBV21-1 is a pseudogene segment. CDR3 size: 8 residues. The CDR3 protein is CASSTQNF. CDR3 DNA: TGTGCCAGCAGCACACAAAACTTC.

V and J are TRBV7-9 and TRBJ2-7, with TRBD1 matching 7 bases. This CDR3 region has 14 residues. J gave up 7 bases and V 5 bases, and 11 bases lay outside the gene matches. Germline loops: CDR1 SEHNR, CDR2 FQNEAQ (reference sequence). DNA for the CDR3: TGTGCCAGCAGCCCCCAGGGGGTCGTCCCGGAGCAGTACTTC. Translated: CASSPQGVVPEQYF. Supplemented by reference TRBV7-9 and TRBJ2-7, the full variable domain reads DTGVSQNPRHKITKRGQNVTFRCDPISEHNRLYWYRQTLGQGPEFLTYFQNEAQLEKSRLLSDRFSAERPKGSFSTLEIQRTEQGDSAMYLCASSPQGVVPEQYFGPGTRLTVT.

The chain has TRBV5-6 and TRBJ1-5; D perhaps matches TRBD1 (6 bases). V gave up 7 bases and J gave up 3 bases, with 20 bases separating them. The germline CDR1 and CDR2 sequences are SGHDT and YYEEEE. The CDR3 is made up of 16 amino acids. In DNA, the CDR3 is TGTGCCAGCGCTACCCTTAATGCAGGGGTCAATCAGCCCCAGCATTTT. Translated, it gives CASATLNAGVNQPQHF.

CDR3 sequence (DNA): TGCGCCAGCAGTCGAGACAGAGTCTCACCCCTCCACTTT. It yields the protein CASSRDRVSPLHF. The J gene is TRBJ1-6, the V gene TRBV10-2, with D possibly matching TRBD1 (5 bases). The CDR3 covers 13 residues. In germline, CDR1 is WSHSY, CDR2 SAAADI. Trimming pared 5 bases from V and 10 bases from J, leaving 12 bases between.

The chain recombines TRBV11-3 with TRBJ2-1; 8 bases line up with TRBD2. The CDR3 is 18 amino acids. J lost 0 bases, V lost 5 bases, and 12 bases had no gene match. Germline V lookup: CDR1 SGHNT, CDR2 YENEEA. The CDR3 here is CASSHPSGRGVSYNEQFF. The CDR3 region has the DNA TGTGCCAGCAGCCACCCATCCGGGCGGGGGGTCTCCTACAATGAGCAGTTCTTC. Using reference TRBV11-3 and TRBJ2-1 for the parts outside the CDR3, the full variable domain is EAGVVQSPRYKIIEKKQPVAFWCNPISGHNTLYWYLQNLGQGPELLIRYENEEAVDDSQLPKDRFSAERLKGVDSTLKIQPAELGDSAVYLCASSHPSGRGVSYNEQFFGPGTRLTVL.

V gene TRBV23-1 combines with J gene TRBJ2-7; the match to TRBD1 covers 8 bases. TRBV23-1 is designated an ORF whose function remains uncertain. After removal of 6 bases from V and 1 base from J, the junction contained 2 bases not matched to a gene. The CDR3 spans 13 residues. The CDR3 region is CASRDRGSYEQYF. The CDR3 DNA reads TGCGCCAGCAGAGACAGGGGTTCCTACGAGCAGTACTTC.

This sequence joins TRBV13 and TRBJ1-2; D is undetermined. This CDR3 comprises 14 residues. Trimming stripped 7 bases from V and 1 base from J, with 13 bases between. Germline lookup yields CDR1 PRHDT and CDR2 FYEKMQ (reference sequence). This CDR3 reads CASTSTTYNYGYTF. CDR3 in DNA: TGTGCCAGCACCTCAACGACATATAACTATGGCTACACCTTC.

This clone turned up a few times. This chain's CDR3 is CASIPEASFYEQYF. The CDR3 nucleotides read TGTGCCAGCATCCCAGAGGCTTCATTCTACGAGCAGTACTTC. The chain links TRBV6-2 or TRBV6-3 to TRBJ2-7; unclear D gene. Looked up from germline, CDR1 is MNHEY and CDR2 is SVGEGT. CDR3 length: 14 amino acids. V shed 7 bases and J shed 3 bases, with 16 bases lying between them.

The CDR3 bases are TGCGCCAGCAGCTTGGTGGGGGACAGCTCTTACGAGCAGTACTTC. Amino acid sequence: CASSLVGDSSYEQYF. V usage is TRBV5-1 and J usage is TRBJ2-7; 7 bases match TRBD1. The V segment lost 0 bases and the J segment 4 bases; nucleotides outside the gene matches: 7. Germline CDR1 and CDR2: SGHRS and YFSETQ. The CDR3 length is 15 residues.

The chain is built from TRBV11-2 and TRBJ2-3; D is unresolved. In germline, CDR1 is SGHAT, CDR2 FQNNGV. Trimming removed 2 bases from V and 2 bases from J, with 20 bases in between. This CDR3 is 18 amino acids long. In DNA, the CDR3 is TGTGCCAGCAGCTTAAATGGAGTCGCGGTTCTAGACACAGATACGCAGTATTTT. It is translated as CASSLNGVAVLDTDTQYF.